Below, 22 T cell receptor beta chains from the same sample are listed, as sequenced in a study of graft-versus-host responses after intestinal transplantation. Clones were read by immunoSEQ multiplex PCR, and TCRdb kept only the in-frame ones, dropping some. Of tens of thousands of clones listed, about 93% are singletons. Their antigens are not known. This sample comprised unstimulated CD8+ T cells sorted from spleen or lymph node cells, obtained before transplant. The receptor source for this set is a human donor who was the organ donor for an intestinal transplant.

V usage is TRBV6-6 and J usage is TRBJ1-1; D perhaps matches TRBD1 (5 bases). Trimming took off 2 bases at V and 5 bases at J, with 12 bases between the two ends. The CDR3 totals 14 residues. Germline CDR1 MNHNY, CDR2 SVGAGI (reference sequence). The DNA for the CDR3 is TGTGCCAGCAGTTACCCTGGGGCTGGGACTGAAGCTTTCTTT. Its translation is CASSYPGAGTEAFF.

The chain combines TRBV19 with TRBJ2-4; a weak D match, TRBD2 (6 bases). The CDR3 has 21 residues. Between the trimmed V and J ends, which lost 4 bases and 0 bases, there was a span of 28 bases. The germline gives CDR1 LNHDA, CDR2 SQIVND (reference sequence). CDR3 sequence: CASSNVGGLVLAGVAKNIQYF. The CDR3 coding sequence is TGTGCCAGTAGTAATGTAGGAGGTCTTGTACTAGCCGGGGTAGCCAAAAACATTCAGTACTTC. Full variable domain (missing parts from reference TRBV19 and TRBJ2-4): DGGITQSPKYLFRKEGQNVTLSCEQNLNHDAMYWYRQDPGQGLRLIYYSQIVNDFQKGDIAEGYSVSREKKESFPLTVTSAQKNPTAFYLCASSNVGGLVLAGVAKNIQYFGAGTRLSVL.

The chain joins TRBV28 to TRBJ2-7; TRBD2 matches 13 bases. From germline, CDR1 is MDHEN and CDR2 SYDVKM. The CDR3 extends over 14 amino acids. V shed 7 bases and J 6 bases; nucleotides not matched to a gene: 6. The CDR3 DNA is TGTGCCAGCACCTTACTAGCGGGAGGGGCCGAGCAGTACTTC. It encodes CASTLLAGGAEQYF.

This clone has a handful of counts. The J gene is TRBJ1-1, the V gene TRBV30; maybe TRBD1 (6 bases). The CDR3 extends over 11 amino acids. The V gene's germline CDR1 is GTSNPN and CDR2 SVGIG (reference sequence). V was pared by 4 bases and J by 11 bases, with 14 bases between. CDR3 DNA: TGTGCCTGGACCCTGGGGGGGCAGGCTTTCTTT. Translated: CAWTLGGQAFF.

The chain links TRBV7-6 to TRBJ1-4; D is possibly TRBD1 (6 bases). Germline lookup yields CDR1 SGHVS and CDR2 FNYEAQ. The CDR3 totals 15 residues. Trimming removed 5 bases from V and 4 bases from J, with 14 bases in between. The CDR3 bases are TGTGCCAGCAGCGCGCTGGGGGCGAGTAATGAAAAACTGTTTTTT. Protein: CASSALGASNEKLFF.

The chain links TRBV7-3 to TRBJ2-3; TRBD1 matches at 11 bases. Trimming took 5 bases from V and 4 from J; bases not matched to a gene: 14. Germline CDR1 SGHTA, CDR2 FQGTGA. CDR3 length: 18 amino acids. The CDR3 spells CASSTHRPRDRGADTQYF. The CDR3 DNA is TGTGCCAGCAGCACCCATCGGCCCCGGGACAGGGGGGCAGATACGCAGTATTTT.

This rearrangement joins TRBV30 to TRBJ1-1; D ambiguous. The V end lost 4 bases, the J end lost 3 bases, and 6 bases lay between the germline ends. The length of the CDR3 is 11 residues. Germline CDR1 and CDR2: GTSNPN and SVGIG (reference sequence). CDR3 amino acids: CAWTFDTEAFF. CDR3 sequence (DNA): TGTGCCTGGACCTTTGACACTGAAGCTTTCTTT.

The count of this clone is one. The genes are TRBV28 and TRBJ1-3; D ambiguous. Germline values: CDR1 MDHEN, CDR2 SYDVKM. The V end was cut by 4 bases, the J end by 4 bases, with 20 bases between. The CDR3 extends over 17 amino acids. The CDR3, as DNA: TGTGCCAGCAGTTCCCCCGTTCGGAGGGCGCGGGGAAACACCATATATTTT. This codes for CASSSPVRRARGNTIYF.

The chain joins TRBV11-2 to TRBJ2-1; 8 positions match TRBD2. Losses at the gene ends were 0 bases for V and 3 bases for J; bases not matched to a gene: 10. From germline, CDR1 is SGHAT and CDR2 FQNNGV. The CDR3 has 18 amino acids. This CDR3 is CASSLDPGLAAVYNEQFF. CDR3 coding DNA: TGTGCCAGCAGCTTAGACCCCGGACTAGCAGCGGTCTACAATGAGCAGTTCTTC.

This clone occurred a few times. The V and J genes are TRBV28 and TRBJ2-5; tentatively, D is TRBD1 (6 bases). From germline, CDR1 is MDHEN and CDR2 SYDVKM. The CDR3 has 15 amino acids. V was cut by 6 bases and J by 0 bases, with 14 bases left in between. CDR3 DNA: TGTGCCAGCAGCCTAGAAAACAGGGACCAAGAGACCCAGTACTTC. Translating it yields CASSLENRDQETQYF.

V usage is TRBV6-1 and J usage is TRBJ2-3; D is uncertain. CDR3 length equals 13 residues. Germline CDR1 MNHNS, CDR2 SASEGT. Trimming stripped 3 bases from V and 5 bases from J, with 9 bases between. The CDR3 reads CASSDTSRDTQYF. CDR3 sequence (DNA): TGTGCCAGCAGTGATACCTCCAGAGATACGCAGTATTTT.

The chain recombines TRBV5-1 with TRBJ1-1; 7 bases are shared with TRBD1. Unmatched junction bases numbered 3, after V lost 0 bases and J lost 4 bases. Germline CDR1 and CDR2: SGHRS and YFSETQ. The CDR3 has 14 amino acids. CDR3 bases: TGCGCCAGCAGCTTGGTTTCAGGGGGCACTGAAGCTTTCTTT. It is translated as CASSLVSGGTEAFF.

The rearrangement uses TRBV5-1 and TRBJ1-2; the D gene is possibly TRBD1 (5 bases). V lost 0 bases and J lost 3, with 12 bases in between. The germline CDR1 and CDR2 sequences are SGHRS and YFSETQ. The CDR3 spans 15 residues. As DNA, the CDR3 is TGCGCCAGCAGCTTGGCCGCAGGGTCGGACTATGGCTACACCTTC. Its protein product is CASSLAAGSDYGYTF.

The chain recombines TRBV7-8 with TRBJ2-7; perhaps TRBD1 as D (7 bases). CDR1 SGHVS and CDR2 FQNEAQ come from the germline V gene. The germline V and J ends were trimmed by 7 bases and 7 bases, with 29 bases remaining between them. The CDR3 is 17 residues long. The CDR3 bases are TGTGCCAGCAACGCACCGGGCGCCCAGGGGGAGGCGGGGGAGCAGTACTTC. It translates to CASNAPGAQGEAGEQYF.

V and J are TRBV7-2 and TRBJ2-5, with a weak D call TRBD2 (6 bases). The CDR3 has 13 residues. Deletions cut 4 bases from V and 8 bases from J, with 14 bases between. CDR1 and CDR2 from the germline V gene are SGHTA and FQGNSA. CDR3 coding DNA: TGTGCCAGCAGCTCCGTACTGGGAGGTACCCAGTACTTC. Its protein product is CASSSVLGGTQYF.

The chain carries TRBV11-2 and TRBJ2-1, with TRBD2 matching over 7 bases. Per the germline V gene, CDR1 is SGHAT and CDR2 is FQNNGV. The CDR3 sequence is 16 residues long. V trimming: 2 bases; J trimming: 2 bases; junction bases outside the gene matches: 6. CDR3 DNA: TGTGCCAGCAGCTTACCTCTAGCGGCGGCCTACAATGAGCAGTTCTTC. Its translation: CASSLPLAAAYNEQFF. Based on the CDR3 plus reference TRBV11-2 and TRBJ2-1, the full variable domain is EAGVAQSPRYKIIEKRQSVAFWCNPISGHATLYWYQQILGQGPKLLIQFQNNGVVDDSQLPKDRFSAERLKGVDSTLKIQPAKLEDSAVYLCASSLPLAAAYNEQFFGPGTRLTVL.

V gene TRBV7-3 combines with J gene TRBJ2-1, with a tentative D call TRBD2 (6 bases). Germline CDR1 reads SGHTA; CDR2 reads FQGTGA. The CDR3 is made up of 16 amino acids. Trimming took off 3 bases at V and 4 bases at J, with 16 bases between the two ends. CDR3: CASSFSASDLYNEQFF. The CDR3 DNA reads as TGTGCCAGCAGCTTCTCGGCTAGCGATCTGTACAATGAGCAGTTCTTC. Full variable domain (missing parts from reference TRBV7-3 and TRBJ2-1): GAGVSQTPSNKVTEKGKYVELRCDPISGHTALYWYRQSLGQGPEFLIYFQGTGAADDSGLPNDRFFAVRPEGSVSTLKIQRTERGDSAVYLCASSFSASDLYNEQFFGPGTRLTVL.

The gene calls are TRBV6-1 and TRBJ1-2; the D is unclear. This CDR3 contains 17 residues. Looked up from germline, CDR1 is MNHNS and CDR2 is SASEGT. The V and J ends lost 3 bases and 4 bases respectively, with 21 bases between them. In DNA, the CDR3 is TGTGCCAGCAGTGAGGTCGAGGCGGGGTCGGACCTCTATGGCTACACCTTC. Amino acids: CASSEVEAGSDLYGYTF.

The chain has TRBV16 and TRBJ2-7; possible D gene TRBD1, 6 bases. Trimming took 4 bases from V and 6 from J, leaving 19 bases between them. Germline assignment: CDR1 KGHSY and CDR2 FQNENV. This CDR3 is 15 amino acids long. As DNA, the CDR3 is TGTGCCAGCAGCCGTACAGGGAAGGAAGCCGTCGAGCAGTACTTC. Residues: CASSRTGKEAVEQYF. Looking up the rest from reference TRBV16 and TRBJ2-7 gives the full variable domain: GEEVAQTPKHLVRGEGQKAKLYCAPIKGHSYVFWYQQVLKNEFKFLISFQNENVFDETGMPKERFSAKCLPNSPCSLEIQATKLEDSAVYFCASSRTGKEAVEQYFGPGTRLTVT.

The chain is built from TRBV6-6 and TRBJ1-2, with D unclear. In germline, CDR1 is MNHNY, CDR2 SVGAGI (reference sequence). The CDR3 covers 12 residues. V lost 2 bases to trimming and J lost 11 bases, with 12 bases between them. The CDR3 sequence is CASSYPPVGYTF. The CDR3 nucleotides are TGTGCCAGCAGTTACCCCCCGGTCGGTTACACCTTC.

The chain has TRBV27 and TRBJ2-5; TRBD2 matches 7 bases. This CDR3 has 17 residues. CDR1 and CDR2 (germline): MNHEY, SMNVEV (reference sequence). Germline trimming cut 4 bases from V and 5 bases from J; bases unmatched to any gene: 16. The CDR3 nucleotides are TGTGCCAGCAGTTCTCGGGGGAAACTAGCGAATAATGAGACCCAGTACTTC. It encodes CASSSRGKLANNETQYF.

This sequence joins TRBV19 and TRBJ2-7; tentatively, D is TRBD1 (5 bases). CDR1 is LNHDA, CDR2 SQIVND, per germline (reference sequence). This CDR3 has 15 amino acids. The V end was cut by 1 base, the J end by 2 bases, with 12 bases between. The DNA for the CDR3 is TGTGCCAGTAGTATAGTTCAGGGTGGGCCCTACGAGCAGTACTTC. As protein: CASSIVQGGPYEQYF.